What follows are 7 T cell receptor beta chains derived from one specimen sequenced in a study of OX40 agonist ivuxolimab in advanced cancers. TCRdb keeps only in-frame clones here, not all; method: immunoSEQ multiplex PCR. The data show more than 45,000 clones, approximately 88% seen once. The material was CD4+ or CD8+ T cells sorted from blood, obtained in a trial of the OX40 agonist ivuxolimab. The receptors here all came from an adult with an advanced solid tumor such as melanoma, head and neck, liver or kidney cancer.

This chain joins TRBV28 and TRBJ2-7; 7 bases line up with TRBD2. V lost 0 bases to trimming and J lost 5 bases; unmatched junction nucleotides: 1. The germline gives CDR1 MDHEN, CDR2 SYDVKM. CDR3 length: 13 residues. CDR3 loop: CASSLWGGDEQYF. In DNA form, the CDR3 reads TGTGCCAGCAGTTTATGGGGAGGGGACGAGCAGTACTTC.

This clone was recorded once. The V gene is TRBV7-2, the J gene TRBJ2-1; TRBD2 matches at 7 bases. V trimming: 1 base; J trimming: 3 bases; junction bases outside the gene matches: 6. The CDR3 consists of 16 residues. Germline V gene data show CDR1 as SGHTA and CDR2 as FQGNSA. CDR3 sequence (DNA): TGTGCCAGCAGCTTAGTTAACGCGGGAGTCTACAATGAGCAGTTCTTC. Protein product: CASSLVNAGVYNEQFF.

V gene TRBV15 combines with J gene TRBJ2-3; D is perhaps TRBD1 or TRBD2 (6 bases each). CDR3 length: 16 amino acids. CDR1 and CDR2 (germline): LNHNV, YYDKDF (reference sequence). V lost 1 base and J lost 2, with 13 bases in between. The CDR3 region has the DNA TGTGCCACCAGCAGAGCCCGAGGGGGGCTCACAGATACGCAGTATTTT. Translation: CATSRARGGLTDTQYF.

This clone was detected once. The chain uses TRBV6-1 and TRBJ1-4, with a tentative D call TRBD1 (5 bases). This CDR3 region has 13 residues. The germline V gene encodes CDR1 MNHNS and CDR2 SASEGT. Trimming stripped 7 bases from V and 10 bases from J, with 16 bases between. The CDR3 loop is CASTGTLGAKLFF. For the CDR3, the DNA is TGTGCCAGCACTGGGACGCTAGGGGCAAAACTGTTTTTT.

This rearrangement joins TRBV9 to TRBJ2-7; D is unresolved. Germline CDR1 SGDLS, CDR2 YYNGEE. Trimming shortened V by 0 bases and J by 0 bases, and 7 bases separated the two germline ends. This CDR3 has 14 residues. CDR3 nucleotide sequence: TGTGCCAGCAGCGTAGCCAGTAACTCCTACGAGCAGTACTTC. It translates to CASSVASNSYEQYF.

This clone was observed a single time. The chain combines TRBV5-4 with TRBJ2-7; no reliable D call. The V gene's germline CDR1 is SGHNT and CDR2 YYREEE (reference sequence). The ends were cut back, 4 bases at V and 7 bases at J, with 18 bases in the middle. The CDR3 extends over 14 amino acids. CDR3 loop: CASSQESGLGEQYF. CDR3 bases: TGTGCCAGCAGCCAAGAGTCGGGTTTGGGGGAGCAGTACTTC.

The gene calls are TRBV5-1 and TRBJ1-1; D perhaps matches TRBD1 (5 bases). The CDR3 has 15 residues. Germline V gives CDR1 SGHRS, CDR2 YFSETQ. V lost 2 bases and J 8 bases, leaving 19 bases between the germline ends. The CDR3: CASSFLGVGDWEAFF. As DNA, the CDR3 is TGCGCCAGCAGCTTTTTGGGGGTAGGTGATTGGGAAGCTTTCTTT. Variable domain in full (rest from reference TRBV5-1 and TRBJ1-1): KAGVTQTPRYLIKTRGQQVTLSCSPISGHRSVSWYQQTPGQGLQFLFEYFSETQRNKGNFPGRFSGRQFSNSRSEMNVSTLELGDSALYLCASSFLGVGDWEAFFGQGTRLTVV.